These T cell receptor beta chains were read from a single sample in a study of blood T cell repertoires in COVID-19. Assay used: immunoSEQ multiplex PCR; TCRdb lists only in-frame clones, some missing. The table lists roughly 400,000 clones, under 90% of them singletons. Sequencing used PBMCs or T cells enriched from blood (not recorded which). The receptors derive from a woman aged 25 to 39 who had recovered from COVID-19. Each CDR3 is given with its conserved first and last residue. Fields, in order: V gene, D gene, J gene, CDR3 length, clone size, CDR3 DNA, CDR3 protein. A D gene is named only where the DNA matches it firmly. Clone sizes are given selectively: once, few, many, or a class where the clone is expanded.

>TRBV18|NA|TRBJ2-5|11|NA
TGTGCCAGCTCACCCAAAGAGACCCAGTACTTC
CASSPKETQYF
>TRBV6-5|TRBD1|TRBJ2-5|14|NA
TGTGCCAGCGCAAACAGGGGGGTAGCGGAGACCCAGTACTTC
CASANRGVAETQYF
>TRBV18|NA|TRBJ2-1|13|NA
TGTGCCAGCTTCCGTGGGGCCTCCAATGAGCAGTTCTTC
CASFRGASNEQFF
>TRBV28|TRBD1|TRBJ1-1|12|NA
TGTGCCAGCAGGCAGGGGGCCGGGGGAGCTTTCTTT
CASRQGAGGAFF
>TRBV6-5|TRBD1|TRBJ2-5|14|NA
TGTGCCAGCTCGGCGCAAGACAGGGTGGAGACCCAGTACTTC
CASSAQDRVETQYF
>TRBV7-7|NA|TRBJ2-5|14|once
TGTGCTAGCAGCTTCCGTGGAGGGTCAGAGACCCAGTACTTC
CASSFRGGSETQYF
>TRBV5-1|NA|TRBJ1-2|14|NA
TGCGCCAGCAGCGCCATACAGGGTAGCTATGGCTACACCTTC
CASSAIQGSYGYTF
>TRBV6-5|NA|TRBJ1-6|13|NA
TGTGCCAGCAGGGGGGGGTTAGGATCACCCCTCCACTTT
CASRGGLGSPLHF
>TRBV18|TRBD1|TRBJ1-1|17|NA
TGTGCCAGCTCACCACTGCCTCGACAGGGAGCGGACACTGAAGCTTTCTTT
CASSPLPRQGADTEAFF
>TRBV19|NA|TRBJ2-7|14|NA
TGTGCCAGTAGTAGCCCTAGCGAGTCCTACGAGCAGTACTTC
CASSSPSESYEQYF
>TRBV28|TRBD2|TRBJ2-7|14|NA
TGTGCCAGCAGCTCAGCTGGACTAGCCTCCGAGCAGTACTTC
CASSSAGLASEQYF
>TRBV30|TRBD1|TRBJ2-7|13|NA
TGTGCCTGGACAAGACAGGGTATAGGCGAGCAGTACTTC
CAWTRQGIGEQYF
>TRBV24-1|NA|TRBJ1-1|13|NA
TGTGCCACCAGTGCCGCAGGGAGGACTGAAGCTTTCTTT
CATSAAGRTEAFF
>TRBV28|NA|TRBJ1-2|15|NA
TGTGCCAGCAGTTTTCCCGTCGGGGGGTCCCTAGGCTACACCTTC
CASSFPVGGSLGYTF
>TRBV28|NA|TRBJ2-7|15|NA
TGTGCCAGCAGTTTAGCGGGGGCCCCTACTTTCGAGCAGTACTTC
CASSLAGAPTFEQYF
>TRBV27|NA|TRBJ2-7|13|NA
TGTGCCAGCAGCAACACAGGCCACTACGAGCAGTACTTC
CASSNTGHYEQYF
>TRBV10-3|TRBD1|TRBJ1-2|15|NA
TGTGCCATCAGTGATGCGACAGGGTCTAACTATGGCTACACCTTC
CAISDATGSNYGYTF
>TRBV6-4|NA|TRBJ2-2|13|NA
TGTGCCAGCAGACCCAGTGAACACCGGGGAGCTGTTTTT
CASRPSEHRGAVF
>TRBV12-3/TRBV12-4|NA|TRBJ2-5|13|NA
TGTGCCAGCAGTTTTGTTCTTTTAGAGACCCAGTACTTC
CASSFVLLETQYF
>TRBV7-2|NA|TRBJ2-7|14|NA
TGTGCCAGCAGCTTAGTGGTTCAGGGCTACGAGCAGTACTTC
CASSLVVQGYEQYF
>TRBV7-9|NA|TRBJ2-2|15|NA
TGTGCCAGCAGCTTAGTCGGAGGGGACACCGGGGAGCTGTTTTTT
CASSLVGGDTGELFF
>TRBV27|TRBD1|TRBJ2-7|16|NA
TGTGCCAGCAGTTTATTTTTGGGACAGCGACCCTACGAGCAGTACTTC
CASSLFLGQRPYEQYF
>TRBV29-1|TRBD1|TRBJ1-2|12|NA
TGCAGCACTCGGACAGGGGACTATGGCTACACCTTC
CSTRTGDYGYTF
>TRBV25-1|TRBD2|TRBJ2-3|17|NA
TGTGCCAGCAGTGAATCGTGGGTAGCGGGAGGCACAGATACGCAGTATTTT
CASSESWVAGGTDTQYF
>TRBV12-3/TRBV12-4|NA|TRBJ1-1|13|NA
TGTGCCAGCAGTCGGACAGTGAACACTGAAGCTTTCTTT
CASSRTVNTEAFF
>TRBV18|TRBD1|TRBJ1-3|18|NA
TGTGCCAGCTCACCATTACGAAGTACAGGGGTGGCTGGAAACACCATATATTTT
CASSPLRSTGVAGNTIYF
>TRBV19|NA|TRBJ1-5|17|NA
TGTGCCAGTAACTTAAGGGGAATGAGGTATAGCAATCAGCCCCAGCATTTT
CASNLRGMRYSNQPQHF
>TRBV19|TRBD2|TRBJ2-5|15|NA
TGTGCCAGTAGAGGACTAGCGGGGTACCAAGAGACCCAGTACTTC
CASRGLAGYQETQYF